These T cell receptor beta chains were read from a single sample in a study of T cell repertoires in cytomegalovirus infection. TCRdb re-derived calls from the reads in MiXCR, one entry per CDR3 protein. The repertoire holds about 140,000 distinct CDR3 sequences, with more than 30% as singletons. These receptors' targets are unknown. The sample in question was CD8+ T cells from cultured PBMCs, obtained from culture after CMV antigen stimulation. These TCRs come from a human donor in good health (CMV status not recorded). Some clones in this sample may be carry-over from other donors' samples. CDR3s include the opening cysteine and the closing phenylalanine or tryptophan. Each record gives: clone size, V gene, D gene, J gene, CDR3 protein, CDR3 DNA. A D gene is named only where the DNA matches it firmly. Only part of the rows carry a size: once, few, many, or a class if the clone is expanded.

size: NA; V: TRBV7-3; D: TRBD2; J: TRBJ2-1; CDR3: CASSLVSGGAYNEQFF; DNA: TGTGCCAGCAGCTTAGTTAGCGGGGGGGCCTACAATGAGCAGTTCTTC
size: NA; V: TRBV20-1; D: NA; J: TRBJ2-3; CDR3: CSARDRVWGTQYF; DNA: TGCAGTGCTAGAGATCGGGTTTGGGGTACGCAGTATTTT
size: many; V: TRBV7-2; D: TRBD1; J: TRBJ1-1; CDR3: CASSLTLTGVRTEAFF; DNA: TGTGCCAGCAGCTTAACCCTCACAGGGGTAAGAACTGAAGCTTTCTTT
size: many; V: TRBV7-4; D: NA; J: TRBJ1-5; CDR3: CASSCDPRCRRGADQPQHF; DNA: TGTGCCAGCAGCTGTGATCCCAGATGTAGGCGGGGGGCGGATCAGCCCCAGCATTTT
size: NA; V: TRBV7-9; D: TRBD2; J: TRBJ2-1; CDR3: CASRLPGLADYNEQFF; DNA: TGTGCCAGCAGATTGCCGGGACTAGCGGACTACAATGAGCAGTTCTTC
size: few; V: TRBV6-5; D: NA; J: TRBJ1-1; CDR3: CASSYAENTEAFF; DNA: TGTGCCAGCAGTTACGCAGAGAACACTGAAGCTTTCTTT
size: many; V: TRBV7-8; D: NA; J: TRBJ1-1; CDR3: CASSLLENTEAFF; DNA: TGTGCCAGCAGCTTACTCGAGAACACTGAAGCTTTCTTT
size: few; V: TRBV14; D: NA; J: TRBJ1-2; CDR3: CASSQSLRGGYTF; DNA: TGTGCCAGCAGCCAATCGTTGAGGGGTGGCTACACCTTC
size: NA; V: TRBV20-1; D: TRBD1; J: TRBJ2-1; CDR3: CSATPAETGTAGYNEQFF; DNA: TGCAGTGCCACCCCAGCGGAGACCGGGACAGCAGGATACAATGAGCAGTTCTTC
size: NA; V: TRBV12-3/TRBV12-4; D: TRBD1; J: TRBJ1-6; CDR3: CASSYGTGINSPLHF; DNA: TGTGCCAGCAGTTACGGGACAGGGATTAACTCACCCCTCCACTTT
size: few; V: TRBV19; D: TRBD1; J: TRBJ1-1; CDR3: CASRGLMDTEAFF; DNA: TGTGCCTCGAGGGGGCTCATGGACACTGAAGCTTTCTTT
size: NA; V: TRBV9; D: NA; J: TRBJ1-2; CDR3: CASSAPWGYTF; DNA: TGTGCCAGCAGCGCCCCGTGGGGCTACACCTTC
size: few; V: TRBV4-1; D: TRBD2; J: TRBJ2-1; CDR3: CASRDRAGGVTYNEQFF; DNA: TGCGCCAGCAGGGACCGAGCGGGGGGGGTCACCTACAATGAGCAGTTCTTC
size: NA; V: TRBV11-2; D: TRBD1; J: TRBJ1-1; CDR3: CASSPGTGGVTEAFF; DNA: TGTGCCAGCAGCCCGGGGACAGGGGGGGTCACTGAAGCTTTCTTT
size: few; V: TRBV2; D: NA; J: TRBJ1-5; CDR3: CASGPLVGNQPQHF; DNA: TGTGCCAGCGGACCTCTAGTGGGCAATCAGCCCCAGCATTTT
size: NA; V: TRBV28; D: NA; J: TRBJ1-5; CDR3: CASSFRQERQPQHF; DNA: TGTGCCAGCAGTTTTCGACAGGAAAGGCAGCCCCAGCATTTT
size: NA; V: TRBV11-1; D: NA; J: TRBJ1-1; CDR3: CASSPLPRTDMNTEAFF; DNA: TGTGCCAGCAGCCCATTACCTCGGACGGATATGAACACTGAAGCTTTCTTT
size: few; V: TRBV4-2; D: TRBD2; J: TRBJ2-1; CDR3: CASSQDSVVSGGPYEQFF; DNA: TGTGCCAGCAGCCAAGATTCGGTGGTGAGCGGGGGGCCCTATGAGCAGTTCTTC
size: NA; V: TRBV15; D: TRBD2; J: TRBJ2-7; CDR3: CATSRARGDSYEQYF; DNA: TGTGCCACCAGCCGAGCTCGGGGGGACTCCTACGAGCAGTACTTC
size: NA; V: TRBV7-6; D: NA; J: TRBJ2-7; CDR3: CASSLQASYEQYF; DNA: TGTGCCAGCAGCTTACAGGCCTCCTACGAGCAGTACTTC
size: NA; V: TRBV7-9; D: NA; J: TRBJ2-3; CDR3: CASSLPVGDTQYF; DNA: TGTGCCAGCAGCTTACCGGTGGGAGATACGCAGTATTTT
size: NA; V: TRBV2; D: NA; J: TRBJ2-7; CDR3: CASRVSGTYEQYF; DNA: TGTGCCAGCAGGGTTAGCGGCACCTACGAGCAGTACTTC
size: NA; V: TRBV2; D: NA; J: TRBJ2-1; CDR3: CASIPREGGIYNEQFF; DNA: TGTGCCAGCATCCCGCGAGAGGGGGGAATTTACAATGAGCAGTTCTTC
size: NA; V: TRBV7-9; D: NA; J: TRBJ2-7; CDR3: CASSSDGAAYEQYF; DNA: TGTGCCAGCAGCTCGGACGGCGCTGCCTACGAGCAGTACTTC
size: NA; V: TRBV15; D: TRBD1; J: TRBJ2-1; CDR3: CATRETGYNEQFF; DNA: TGTGCCACCAGAGAGACAGGGTACAATGAGCAGTTCTTC
size: few; V: TRBV19; D: TRBD1; J: TRBJ1-5; CDR3: CASLLGTGGNQPQHF; DNA: TGTGCCAGCCTCCTGGGGACAGGAGGCAATCAGCCCCAGCATTTT